Shown below are 17 T cell receptor beta chains from a single sample sequenced in a study of siplizumab effects on memory and regulatory T cells. Repertoires were generated with immunoSEQ multiplex PCR, while TCRdb's copy carries only in-frame clones and drops some. The sample holds about 110,000 clones, about 90% seen once. The sample taken for sequencing was Tregs sorted from blood. The receptors originated from a human donor in good health.

This chain joins TRBV7-8 and TRBJ1-2, with D perhaps TRBD1 (5 bases). V gave up 0 bases and J gave up 6 bases, with 11 bases separating them. Germline CDR1 SGHVS, CDR2 FQNEAQ. The CDR3 spans 14 residues. CDR3 loop: CASSLAARADGYTF. The CDR3 DNA is TGTGCCAGCAGCTTAGCGGCCAGGGCCGATGGCTACACCTTC.

The chain has TRBV6-5 and TRBJ2-3; 10 nucleotides align to TRBD2. Germline V gives CDR1 MNHEY, CDR2 SVGAGI. The CDR3 loop spans 14 amino acids. With V trimmed by 8 bases and J by 3 bases, 5 bases remained unmatched. For the CDR3, the DNA is TGTGCCAGCCGCCTAGCGGGGGAGACAGATACGCAGTATTTT. This encodes CASRLAGETDTQYF.

As DNA, the CDR3 is TGCGCCAGCAGCCAAGAATCGGCACTCAGCTCCTACAATGAGCAGTTCTTC. This translates into CASSQESALSSYNEQFF. The V gene is TRBV4-1, the J gene TRBJ2-1; D is unclear. Germline V gives CDR1 MGHRA, CDR2 YSYEKL. This CDR3 comprises 17 residues. Trimming took 0 bases from V and 0 from J, leaving 12 bases between them.

This chain joins TRBV5-4 and TRBJ2-2; 12 nucleotides align to TRBD2. This CDR3 contains 17 residues. V lost 0 bases, J lost 6 bases, and 6 bases stayed unmatched. Looked up from germline, CDR1 is SGHNT and CDR2 is YYREEE (reference sequence). CDR3 DNA sequence: TGTGCCAGCAGCTTGGGACTAGCGGGAGCGATATCCGGGGAGCTGTTTTTT. Translation gives CASSLGLAGAISGELFF.

V and J are TRBV7-9 and TRBJ1-1; D perhaps matches TRBD1 (6 bases). This CDR3 region has 14 residues. V gave up 5 bases and J gave up 3 bases, with 13 bases separating them. Germline V CDR1 and CDR2: SEHNR, FQNEAQ (reference sequence). As DNA, the CDR3 is TGTGCCAGCAGCCCTTTAGGGGGGTACACTGAAGCTTTCTTT. This gives the protein CASSPLGGYTEAFF. The whole variable domain, remainder taken from reference TRBV7-9 and TRBJ1-1, is DTGVSQNPRHKITKRGQNVTFRCDPISEHNRLYWYRQTLGQGPEFLTYFQNEAQLEKSRLLSDRFSAERPKGSFSTLEIQRTEQGDSAMYLCASSPLGGYTEAFFGQGTRLTVV.

V usage is TRBV5-6 and J usage is TRBJ2-7; D could derive from TRBD1 or TRBD2 (5 bases each). This CDR3 is built from 14 residues. Germline CDR1 SGHDT, CDR2 YYEEEE. V lost 2 bases, J lost 0 bases, and 9 bases lay in between. The CDR3: CASSFGTGSYEQYF. CDR3 in DNA: TGTGCCAGCAGCTTCGGGACCGGCTCCTACGAGCAGTACTTC. The whole variable domain, remainder taken from reference TRBV5-6 and TRBJ2-7, is DAGVTQSPTHLIKTRGQQVTLRCSPKSGHDTVSWYQQALGQGPQFIFQYYEEEERQRGNFPDRFSGHQFPNYSSELNVNALLLGDSALYLCASSFGTGSYEQYFGPGTRLTVT.

The rearrangement links TRBV5-5 to TRBJ2-1, with TRBD2 identical over 11 bases. Germline V gives CDR1 SGHKS, CDR2 YYEKEE (reference sequence). The CDR3 is 16 residues long. V lost 4 bases and J lost 2; bases outside the gene matches: 5. The CDR3 spells CASSRRLAGTYNEQFF. The CDR3 bases are TGTGCCAGCAGCAGGAGACTAGCGGGGACCTACAATGAGCAGTTCTTC.

This sequence joins TRBV19 and TRBJ1-2; possibly TRBD1 for D (5 bases). Germline assignment: CDR1 LNHDA and CDR2 SQIVND (reference sequence). Between the trimmed V and J ends, which lost 4 bases and 4 bases, there was a span of 10 bases. The CDR3 consists of 13 residues. The CDR3 DNA reads as TGTGCCAGTAGTAATGGACAAGTCTATGGCTACACCTTC. Translated: CASSNGQVYGYTF.

The chain joins TRBV6-1 to TRBJ1-4; D remains unclear. Germline CDR1 reads MNHNS; CDR2 reads SASEGT. This CDR3 contains 14 residues. The V end was cut by 6 bases, the J end by 5 bases, with 13 bases between. In DNA form, the CDR3 reads TGTGCCAGCAGCGCTGAGCCACTGAATGAAAAACTGTTTTTT. Protein product: CASSAEPLNEKLFF.

This rearrangement joins TRBV7-2 to TRBJ2-5; TRBD2 might be the D (7 bases). CDR3 size: 14 residues. The V and J ends lost 5 bases and 4 bases respectively, with 14 bases between them. Per germline, CDR1 SGHTA and CDR2 FQGNSA. CDR3 residues: CASSPLRGGETQYF. The DNA of the CDR3 is TGTGCCAGCAGCCCGTTAAGGGGGGGAGAGACCCAGTACTTC.

The J gene is TRBJ2-3, the V gene TRBV7-2; 8 nucleotides align to TRBD1. V dropped 5 bases and J dropped 2; count of bases not matched to a gene: 6. Germline-derived CDR1 and CDR2 are SGHTA and FQGNSA. There are 15 residues in the CDR3. CDR3 loop: CASSPGTGHTDTQYF. In nucleotides, the CDR3 is TGTGCCAGCAGCCCTGGGACAGGACACACAGATACGCAGTATTTT.

The gene calls are TRBV27 and TRBJ2-7; the match to TRBD2 covers 14 bases. V dropped 5 bases and J dropped 3; count of bases not matched to a gene: 12. Germline lookup yields CDR1 MNHEY and CDR2 SMNVEV (reference sequence). CDR3 length equals 18 residues. The CDR3 DNA sequence: TGTGCCAGCAGTCCTACCGGGACTAGCGGGAGCCGTGTCTACGAGCAGTACTTC. This gives the protein CASSPTGTSGSRVYEQYF.

Only one count was recorded for this clone. The chain links TRBV29-1 to TRBJ2-1, with D tentatively TRBD2 (7 bases). The CDR3 covers 13 residues. The V gene lost 3 bases and the J gene lost 7 bases, with 13 bases spanning the gap. Germline V gene data show CDR1 as SQVTM and CDR2 as ANQGSEA. The CDR3 region has the DNA TGCAGCGTTGAGATCGGGGGGCTAAATGAGCAGTTCTTC. Its translation is CSVEIGGLNEQFF.

The chain combines TRBV10-3 with TRBJ2-2, with D tentatively TRBD2 (5 bases). This CDR3 has 16 residues. The germline CDR1 and CDR2 sequences are ENHRY and SYGVKD. The V and J ends lost 0 bases and 2 bases respectively, with 10 bases between them. The CDR3 here is CAISESGSQNTGELFF. The CDR3 bases are TGTGCCATCAGTGAGTCGGGGAGCCAAAACACCGGGGAGCTGTTTTTT.

Only one count was recorded for this clone. The gene calls are TRBV5-1 and TRBJ2-5; 14 bases are shared with TRBD2. The tail of the sequence fits TRBJ2-7 better, so the J call may be wrong. Germline values: CDR1 SGHRS, CDR2 YFSETQ. The CDR3 is made up of 15 amino acids. The CDR3 DNA sequence: TGCGCCAGCAGCCAACGGACTAGCGGGGGGTACGAGCAGTACTTC. It yields the protein CASSQRTSGGYEQYF.

The chain joins TRBV6-5 to TRBJ2-2; perhaps TRBD1 as D (5 bases). V was shortened by 6 bases and J by 4 bases, with 12 bases between the two germline ends. Looked up from germline, CDR1 is MNHEY and CDR2 is SVGAGI. The CDR3 has 14 residues. CDR3 in amino acids: CASSRDSLTGELFF. Here the CDR3 DNA reads TGTGCCAGCAGCCGCGACAGCCTCACCGGGGAGCTGTTTTTT.

A few counts support this clone. The rearrangement uses TRBV18 and TRBJ1-1, with D unresolved. The CDR3 totals 17 residues. The germline gives CDR1 KGHSH, CDR2 LQKENI. V lost 2 bases and J lost 9, with 25 bases in between. The CDR3 is CASSPMRTIYDTGKAFF. DNA for the CDR3: TGTGCCAGCTCACCAATGAGAACAATTTACGACACGGGTAAAGCTTTCTTT.